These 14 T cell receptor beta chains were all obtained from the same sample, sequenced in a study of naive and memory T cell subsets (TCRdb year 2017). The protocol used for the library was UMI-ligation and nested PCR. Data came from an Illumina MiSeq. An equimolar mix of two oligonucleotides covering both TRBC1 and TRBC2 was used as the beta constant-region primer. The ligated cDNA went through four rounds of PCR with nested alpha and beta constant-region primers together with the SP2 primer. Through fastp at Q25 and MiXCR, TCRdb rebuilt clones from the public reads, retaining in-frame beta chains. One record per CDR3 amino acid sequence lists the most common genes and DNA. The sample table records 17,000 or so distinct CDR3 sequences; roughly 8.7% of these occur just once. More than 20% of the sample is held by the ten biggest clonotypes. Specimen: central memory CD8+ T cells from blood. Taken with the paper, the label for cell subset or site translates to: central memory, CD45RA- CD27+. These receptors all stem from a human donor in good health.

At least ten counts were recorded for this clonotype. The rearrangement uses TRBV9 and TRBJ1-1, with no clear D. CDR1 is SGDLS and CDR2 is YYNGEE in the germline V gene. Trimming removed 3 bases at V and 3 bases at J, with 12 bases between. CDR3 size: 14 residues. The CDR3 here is CASSGLLGHTEAFF. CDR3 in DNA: TGTGCCAGCAGCGGGTTGCTTGGGCACACTGAAGCTTTCTTT.

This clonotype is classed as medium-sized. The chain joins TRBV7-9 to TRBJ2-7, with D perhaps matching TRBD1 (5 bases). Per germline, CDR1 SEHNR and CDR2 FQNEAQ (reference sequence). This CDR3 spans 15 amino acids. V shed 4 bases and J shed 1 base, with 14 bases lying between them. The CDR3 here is CASSSPRQGSYEQYF. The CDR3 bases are TGTGCCAGCAGCTCCCCCCGGCAGGGTTCCTACGAGCAGTACTTC.

The CDR3 here is CASRRGQGFANVLTF. As DNA, the CDR3 is TGTGCCAGCAGAAGGGGACAGGGTTTTGCGAACGTCCTGACTTTC. The chain employs TRBV7-8 and TRBJ2-6; 9 nucleotides line up with TRBD1. This CDR3 has 15 amino acids. Germline values: CDR1 SGHVS, CDR2 FQNEAQ. After removal of 6 bases from V and 10 bases from J, the junction contained 10 bases not matched to a gene.

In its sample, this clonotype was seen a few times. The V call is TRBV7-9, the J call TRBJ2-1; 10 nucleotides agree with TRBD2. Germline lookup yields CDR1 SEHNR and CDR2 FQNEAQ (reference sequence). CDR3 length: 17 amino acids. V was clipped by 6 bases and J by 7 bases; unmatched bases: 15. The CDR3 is CASSPNRLAGGRNEQFF. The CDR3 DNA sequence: TGTGCCAGCAGTCCAAACCGGTTAGCGGGGGGAAGAAATGAGCAGTTCTTC.

Here the CDR3 reads CASSYSSESGAQYF. CDR3 nucleotide sequence: TGTGCCAGCAGTTACTCGTCAGAATCAGGGGCCCAGTACTTC. This chain connects TRBV6-5 to TRBJ2-5, with TRBD1 as a possible D gene (6 bases). The CDR3 is 14 residues long. The germline CDR1 and CDR2 sequences are MNHEY and SVGAGI. V dropped 0 bases and J dropped 9 bases, with 14 bases sitting between them.

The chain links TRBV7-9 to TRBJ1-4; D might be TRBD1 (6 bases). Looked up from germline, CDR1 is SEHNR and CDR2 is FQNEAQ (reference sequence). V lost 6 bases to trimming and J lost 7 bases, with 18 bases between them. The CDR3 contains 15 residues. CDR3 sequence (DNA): TGTGCCAGCAGGCCTACAGGGACCGCGGGTGAAAAACTGTTTTTT. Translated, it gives CASRPTGTAGEKLFF.

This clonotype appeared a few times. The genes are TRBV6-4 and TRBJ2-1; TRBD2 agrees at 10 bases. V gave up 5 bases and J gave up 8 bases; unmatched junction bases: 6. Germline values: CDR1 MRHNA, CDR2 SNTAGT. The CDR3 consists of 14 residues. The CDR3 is CASSISGGADEQFF. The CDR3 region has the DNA TGTGCCAGCAGTATAAGCGGGGGGGCGGATGAGCAGTTCTTC.

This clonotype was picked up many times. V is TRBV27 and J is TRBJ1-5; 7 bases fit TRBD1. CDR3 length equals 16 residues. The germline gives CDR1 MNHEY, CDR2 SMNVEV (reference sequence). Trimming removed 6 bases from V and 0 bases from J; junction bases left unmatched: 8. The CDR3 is CASRLQGYYSNQPQHF. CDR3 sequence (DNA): TGTGCCAGCAGACTACAGGGGTACTATAGCAATCAGCCCCAGCATTTT.

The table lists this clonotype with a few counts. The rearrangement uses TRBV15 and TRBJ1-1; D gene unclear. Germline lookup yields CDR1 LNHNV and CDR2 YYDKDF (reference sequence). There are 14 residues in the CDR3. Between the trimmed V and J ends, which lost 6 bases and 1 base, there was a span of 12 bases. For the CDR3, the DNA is TGTGCCACCAGTACATCTACCCAGAACACTGAAGCTTTCTTT. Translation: CATSTSTQNTEAFF.

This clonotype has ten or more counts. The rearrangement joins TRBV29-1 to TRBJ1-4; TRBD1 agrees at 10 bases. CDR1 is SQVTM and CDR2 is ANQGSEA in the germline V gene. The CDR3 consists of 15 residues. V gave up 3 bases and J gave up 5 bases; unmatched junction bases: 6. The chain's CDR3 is CSVDTTGGRNEKLFF. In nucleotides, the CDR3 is TGCAGCGTTGATACGACAGGGGGCCGGAATGAAAAACTGTTTTTT.

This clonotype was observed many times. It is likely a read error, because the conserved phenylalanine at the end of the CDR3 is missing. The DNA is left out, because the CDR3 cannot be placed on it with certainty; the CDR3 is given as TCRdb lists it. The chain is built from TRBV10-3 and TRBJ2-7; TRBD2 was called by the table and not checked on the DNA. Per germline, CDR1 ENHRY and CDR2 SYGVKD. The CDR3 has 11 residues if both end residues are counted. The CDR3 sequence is CAIRGRHGNRS.

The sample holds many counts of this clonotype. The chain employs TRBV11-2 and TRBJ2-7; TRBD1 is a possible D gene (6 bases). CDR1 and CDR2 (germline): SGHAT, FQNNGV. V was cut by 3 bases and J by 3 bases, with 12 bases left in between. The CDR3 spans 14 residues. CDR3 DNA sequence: TGTGCCAGCAGCTTGGGGGACACCCACTACGAGCAGTACTTC. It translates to CASSLGDTHYEQYF.

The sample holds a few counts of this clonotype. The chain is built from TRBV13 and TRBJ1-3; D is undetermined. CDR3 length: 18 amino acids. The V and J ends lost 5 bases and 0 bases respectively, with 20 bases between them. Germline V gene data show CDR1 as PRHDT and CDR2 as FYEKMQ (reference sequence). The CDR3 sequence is CASSHSELNGRSGNTIYF. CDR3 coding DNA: TGTGCCAGCAGCCACTCGGAGCTAAATGGACGCTCTGGAAACACCATATATTTT.

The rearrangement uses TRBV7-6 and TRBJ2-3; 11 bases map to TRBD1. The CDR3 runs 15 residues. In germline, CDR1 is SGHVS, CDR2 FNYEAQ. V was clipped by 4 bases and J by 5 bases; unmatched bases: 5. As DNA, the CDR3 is TGTGCCAGCAGCTGGGGGACAGGGGGTGGAGATACGCAGTATTTT. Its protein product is CASSWGTGGGDTQYF. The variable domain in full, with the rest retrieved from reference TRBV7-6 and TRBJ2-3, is GAGVSQSPRYKVTKRGQDVALRCDPISGHVSLYWYRQALGQGPEFLTYFNYEAQQDKSGLPNDRFSAERPEGSISTLTIQRTEQRDSAMYRCASSWGTGGGDTQYFGPGTRLTVL.